A selection of T cell receptor beta chains follows, all from one sample in a study of cytomegalovirus exposure and HLA in healthy donors. The method was immunoSEQ multiplex PCR; TCRdb's version includes in-frame clones alone and lacks a portion of them. The sample table sets out roughly 78,000 clones. The sequenced material came from PBMCs. The receptor set was obtained from a man aged 35 to 55 in good health and CMV-seronegative. The CDR3 runs from the conserved cysteine through the conserved F or W. Each record gives: clone size, J gene, V gene, D gene, CDR3 DNA, CDR3 protein. The D gene is left open where the match is weak. Only some rows state a clone size, as once, few, many or a class for expanded clones.

abundance: -
j_gene: TRBJ2-5
v_gene: TRBV9
d_gene: TRBD2
CDR3nt: TGTGCCAGCACCGCGTCGTGGCGGGGGGGAGAGACCCAGTACTTC
CDR3aa: CASTASWRGGETQYF

abundance: -
j_gene: TRBJ1-1
v_gene: TRBV13
d_gene: TRBD1
CDR3nt: TGTGCCAGCAGGGGGGACAGGGGCCCGAACACTGAAGCTTTCTTT
CDR3aa: CASRGDRGPNTEAFF

abundance: -
j_gene: TRBJ2-7
v_gene: TRBV13
d_gene: TRBD1
CDR3nt: TGTGCCAGCAGCAGCCGGGACAGGGGCTCCTACGAGCAGTACTTC
CDR3aa: CASSSRDRGSYEQYF

abundance: -
j_gene: TRBJ1-6
v_gene: TRBV6-5
d_gene: -
CDR3nt: TGTGCCAGCAGACCGGACAGCCGACTTGCGGCCCTCCACTTT
CDR3aa: CASRPDSRLAALHF

abundance: -
j_gene: TRBJ2-6
v_gene: TRBV28
d_gene: -
CDR3nt: TGTGCCAGCAGTTTATACGAGGGCTCTGGGGCCAACGTCCTGACTTTC
CDR3aa: CASSLYEGSGANVLTF

abundance: -
j_gene: TRBJ1-3
v_gene: TRBV6-5
d_gene: -
CDR3nt: TGTGCCAGCAGTTACTCCGGGGGGCTCGAAGGAAACACCATATATTTT
CDR3aa: CASSYSGGLEGNTIYF

abundance: -
j_gene: TRBJ1-4
v_gene: TRBV18
d_gene: -
CDR3nt: TGTGCCAGCTCACGGGGCGAAAAACTGTTTTTT
CDR3aa: CASSRGEKLFF

abundance: -
j_gene: TRBJ2-1
v_gene: TRBV30
d_gene: -
CDR3nt: TGTGCCTGGAGTGTTAGCCTAGGTCGGGGTGGGCAGTTCTTC
CDR3aa: CAWSVSLGRGGQFF

abundance: -
j_gene: TRBJ1-1
v_gene: TRBV4-3
d_gene: TRBD1
CDR3nt: TGCGCCAGCAGCCAAGGGGGACAGCGGAGGAACACTGAAGCTTTCTTT
CDR3aa: CASSQGGQRRNTEAFF

abundance: -
j_gene: TRBJ1-2
v_gene: TRBV5-6
d_gene: -
CDR3nt: TGTGCCAGCAGCTTGGCGGTTAACTACACCTTC
CDR3aa: CASSLAVNYTF

abundance: -
j_gene: TRBJ2-3
v_gene: TRBV6-4
d_gene: TRBD1
CDR3nt: TGTGCCAGCAGGGTAAACAGGGGGACAGATACGCAGTATTTT
CDR3aa: CASRVNRGTDTQYF

abundance: -
j_gene: TRBJ2-5
v_gene: TRBV30
d_gene: -
CDR3nt: TGTGCCTGGAGTGCTAGCCGGATCCAAGAGACCCAGTACTTC
CDR3aa: CAWSASRIQETQYF

abundance: -
j_gene: TRBJ2-7
v_gene: TRBV4-1
d_gene: TRBD1
CDR3nt: TGCGCCAGCAGCCAGATAGGGGGCCCCTACGAGCAGTACTTC
CDR3aa: CASSQIGGPYEQYF

abundance: -
j_gene: TRBJ1-2
v_gene: TRBV13
d_gene: TRBD1
CDR3nt: TGTGCCAGCACCCCCCGGACAGGGAAGGTTTACTATTATGGCTACACCTTC
CDR3aa: CASTPRTGKVYYYGYTF

abundance: -
j_gene: TRBJ2-2
v_gene: TRBV5-4
d_gene: -
CDR3nt: TGTGCCAGCAGCGACTACGGGGTTCCCGGGGAGCTGTTTTTT
CDR3aa: CASSDYGVPGELFF

abundance: -
j_gene: TRBJ2-5
v_gene: TRBV27
d_gene: TRBD2
CDR3nt: TGTGCCAGCACCCCGGGACTAGCGGTCCAAGAGACCCAGTACTTC
CDR3aa: CASTPGLAVQETQYF

abundance: -
j_gene: TRBJ1-1
v_gene: TRBV5-1
d_gene: TRBD1
CDR3nt: TGCGCCAGCAGCTCCCAGGGGGGCAGAACTGAAGCTTTCTTT
CDR3aa: CASSSQGGRTEAFF

abundance: -
j_gene: TRBJ2-7
v_gene: TRBV5-1
d_gene: TRBD2
CDR3nt: TGCGCCAGCAGCTGGGGGGCTAGCGGGCTTACTTACGAGCAGTACTTC
CDR3aa: CASSWGASGLTYEQYF

abundance: -
j_gene: TRBJ2-2
v_gene: TRBV9
d_gene: TRBD2
CDR3nt: TGTGCCAGCAGCGTGACCGGGACTAGCTTGAGCACCGGGGAGCTGTTTTTT
CDR3aa: CASSVTGTSLSTGELFF

abundance: -
j_gene: TRBJ1-2
v_gene: TRBV25-1
d_gene: -
CDR3nt: TGTGCCAGCAGTGAAGGGACAATAAACTATGGCTACACCTTC
CDR3aa: CASSEGTINYGYTF

abundance: -
j_gene: TRBJ2-3
v_gene: TRBV4-3
d_gene: TRBD2
CDR3nt: TGCGCCAGCAGCCAAAGACTAGCGGAGGTGGGAGATACGCAGTATTTT
CDR3aa: CASSQRLAEVGDTQYF

abundance: -
j_gene: TRBJ2-4
v_gene: TRBV7-9
d_gene: TRBD2
CDR3nt: TGTGCCAGCAGCTTTCTAGCGGGAGTAGCCAAAAACATTCAGTACTTC
CDR3aa: CASSFLAGVAKNIQYF

abundance: -
j_gene: TRBJ2-7
v_gene: TRBV6-6
d_gene: TRBD1
CDR3nt: TGTGCCAGCAGTTCGGACAGGGTTTGGGACGAGCAGTACTTC
CDR3aa: CASSSDRVWDEQYF

abundance: -
j_gene: TRBJ2-2
v_gene: TRBV14
d_gene: TRBD2
CDR3nt: TGTGCCAGCAGCCAACTAGCGGGAACCGGGGAGCTGTTTTTT
CDR3aa: CASSQLAGTGELFF

abundance: medium-sized
j_gene: TRBJ1-4
v_gene: TRBV5-1
d_gene: TRBD1
CDR3nt: TGCGCCAGCAGCAGGACAGGGATAGGTGAAAAACTGTTTTTT
CDR3aa: CASSRTGIGEKLFF

abundance: -
j_gene: TRBJ1-2
v_gene: TRBV19
d_gene: -
CDR3nt: TGTGCCAGTAGTAAGACCGGGACAACCTATGGCTACACCTTC
CDR3aa: CASSKTGTTYGYTF

abundance: -
j_gene: TRBJ2-7
v_gene: TRBV19
d_gene: -
CDR3nt: TGTGCCAGTAGTATAAAGACAGGCCAGGCCTACGAGCAGTACTTC
CDR3aa: CASSIKTGQAYEQYF

abundance: -
j_gene: TRBJ2-2
v_gene: TRBV11-3
d_gene: -
CDR3nt: TGTGCCAGCAGCCACTCCTTTCTATTGACCGGGGAGCTGTTTTTT
CDR3aa: CASSHSFLLTGELFF

abundance: -
j_gene: TRBJ2-3
v_gene: TRBV12-2
d_gene: -
CDR3nt: TGTGCAAGTCGCTTAGATAGGAGCCAGACTAGCACAGATACGCAGTATTTT
CDR3aa: CASRLDRSQTSTDTQYF

abundance: -
j_gene: TRBJ1-2
v_gene: TRBV5-1
d_gene: TRBD1
CDR3nt: TGCGCCAGCAGCATACAGACAGGGGTTAATGGCTACACCTTC
CDR3aa: CASSIQTGVNGYTF

abundance: -
j_gene: TRBJ2-7
v_gene: TRBV6-1
d_gene: -
CDR3nt: TGTGCCAGCAGTGATAGTGGTTTCTTCGAGCAGTACTTC
CDR3aa: CASSDSGFFEQYF

abundance: -
j_gene: TRBJ2-1
v_gene: TRBV4-2
d_gene: -
CDR3nt: TGTGCCAGCAGCCAAGATGTGGGCATCAATGAGCAGTTCTTC
CDR3aa: CASSQDVGINEQFF

abundance: -
j_gene: TRBJ1-2
v_gene: TRBV19
d_gene: -
CDR3nt: TGTGCCAGTAGTATAAGAGGAGACTATGGCTACACCTTC
CDR3aa: CASSIRGDYGYTF

abundance: -
j_gene: TRBJ1-2
v_gene: TRBV2
d_gene: -
CDR3nt: TGTGCCAGCAGTGGTTTAGGGGTCTCAGGCTACACCTTC
CDR3aa: CASSGLGVSGYTF

abundance: -
j_gene: TRBJ1-6
v_gene: TRBV7-2
d_gene: TRBD1
CDR3nt: TGTGCCAGCAGCGGTGGGACAGGGGGTGTCTATAATTCACCCCTCCACTTT
CDR3aa: CASSGGTGGVYNSPLHF

abundance: -
j_gene: TRBJ2-7
v_gene: TRBV6-1
d_gene: -
CDR3nt: TGTGCCAGCAGTGAGGTGCACCGGGTCCTCTCCTACGAGCAGTACTTC
CDR3aa: CASSEVHRVLSYEQYF

abundance: -
j_gene: TRBJ2-7
v_gene: TRBV28
d_gene: TRBD2
CDR3nt: TGTGCCAGCAGTTTATGGGGGACTAGCTGGAGTCACGAGCAGTACTTC
CDR3aa: CASSLWGTSWSHEQYF

abundance: -
j_gene: TRBJ1-1
v_gene: TRBV5-4
d_gene: TRBD1
CDR3nt: TGTGCCAGCACCATCCGACAGGGCCGGAACACTGAAGCTTTCTTT
CDR3aa: CASTIRQGRNTEAFF

abundance: -
j_gene: TRBJ1-1
v_gene: TRBV19
d_gene: TRBD1
CDR3nt: TGTGCCAGTAGTAAAACAGGGGACATGAACACTGAAGCTTTCTTT
CDR3aa: CASSKTGDMNTEAFF

abundance: -
j_gene: TRBJ2-7
v_gene: TRBV10-1
d_gene: TRBD1
CDR3nt: TGCGCCAGCAGTGAAGGGGGCCTGGCCGAGCAGTACTTC
CDR3aa: CASSEGGLAEQYF

abundance: -
j_gene: TRBJ2-6
v_gene: TRBV2
d_gene: -
CDR3nt: TGTGCCAGCAGGGCGACAGACTCTGGGGCCAACGTCCTGACTTTC
CDR3aa: CASRATDSGANVLTF

abundance: -
j_gene: TRBJ1-2
v_gene: TRBV4-3
d_gene: TRBD1
CDR3nt: TGCGCCAGCAGACTCGACAGGGACGGGGGCTATGGCTACACCTTC
CDR3aa: CASRLDRDGGYGYTF

abundance: -
j_gene: TRBJ1-6
v_gene: TRBV5-8
d_gene: -
CDR3nt: TGTGCCAGCAGCTTGGGCAGGGTCAATTCACCCCTCCACTTT
CDR3aa: CASSLGRVNSPLHF

abundance: -
j_gene: TRBJ1-2
v_gene: TRBV10-3
d_gene: TRBD1
CDR3nt: TGTGCCATCAAAGCGGGACAGGATAACTATGGCTACACCTTC
CDR3aa: CAIKAGQDNYGYTF

abundance: -
j_gene: TRBJ1-4
v_gene: TRBV19
d_gene: -
CDR3nt: TGTGCCAGTAGTGGATGGCGGGACGGCTATGAAAAACTGTTTTTT
CDR3aa: CASSGWRDGYEKLFF

abundance: -
j_gene: TRBJ2-2
v_gene: TRBV30
d_gene: -
CDR3nt: TGTGCCTGGGAGGGACTTCAGCGCACCGGGGAGCTGTTTTTT
CDR3aa: CAWEGLQRTGELFF

abundance: -
j_gene: TRBJ1-5
v_gene: TRBV6-5
d_gene: TRBD1
CDR3nt: TGTGCCAGCAGTCGGACAGGCAATAATCAGCCCCAGCATTTT
CDR3aa: CASSRTGNNQPQHF

abundance: -
j_gene: TRBJ2-1
v_gene: TRBV5-6
d_gene: TRBD2
CDR3nt: TGTGCCAGCAGCTTCCTAGCGGGAGGGCCGGGTGACGATGAGCAGTTCTTC
CDR3aa: CASSFLAGGPGDDEQFF

abundance: -
j_gene: TRBJ1-2
v_gene: TRBV7-2
d_gene: TRBD1
CDR3nt: TGTGCCAGCAGCCCTCAGGACAGGGAGTTCTATGGCTACACCTTC
CDR3aa: CASSPQDREFYGYTF

abundance: -
j_gene: TRBJ1-6
v_gene: TRBV2
d_gene: TRBD1
CDR3nt: TGTGCCAGCAGACGGGACAGCATTGACAATTCACCCCTCCACTTT
CDR3aa: CASRRDSIDNSPLHF

abundance: -
j_gene: TRBJ1-5
v_gene: TRBV28
d_gene: -
CDR3nt: TGTGCCAGCAGTTTCGACTTAAATCAGCCCCAGCATTTT
CDR3aa: CASSFDLNQPQHF

abundance: -
j_gene: TRBJ1-6
v_gene: TRBV27
d_gene: -
CDR3nt: TGTGCCAGCAGTTTAAGACTTTCTAGGAATTCACCCCTCCACTTT
CDR3aa: CASSLRLSRNSPLHF

abundance: -
j_gene: TRBJ1-1
v_gene: TRBV30
d_gene: -
CDR3nt: TGTGCCTGGGCTGTGAGGACTGAAGCTTTCTTT
CDR3aa: CAWAVRTEAFF

abundance: -
j_gene: TRBJ2-7
v_gene: TRBV28
d_gene: -
CDR3nt: TGTGCCAGCACCAATATCGACAACTCCTACGAGCAGTACTTC
CDR3aa: CASTNIDNSYEQYF

abundance: -
j_gene: TRBJ2-2
v_gene: TRBV28
d_gene: TRBD2
CDR3nt: TGTGCCAGCAGCCCTACTAGCGAGCGCCACACCGGGGAGCTGTTTTTT
CDR3aa: CASSPTSERHTGELFF

abundance: -
j_gene: TRBJ2-7
v_gene: TRBV19
d_gene: -
CDR3nt: TGTGCCAGTAGTTTGAGGACAGCCCTCTCCTACGAGCAGTACTTC
CDR3aa: CASSLRTALSYEQYF

abundance: -
j_gene: TRBJ2-1
v_gene: TRBV7-2
d_gene: TRBD2
CDR3nt: TGTGCCAGCAGCCGATCGGGACTAGCGGGAGAATATGAGCAGTTCTTC
CDR3aa: CASSRSGLAGEYEQFF

abundance: -
j_gene: TRBJ1-2
v_gene: TRBV6-1
d_gene: -
CDR3nt: TGTGCCAGCAGACCGGGACAACTCAGCTACACCTTC
CDR3aa: CASRPGQLSYTF

abundance: -
j_gene: TRBJ2-2
v_gene: TRBV7-9
d_gene: TRBD1
CDR3nt: TGTGCCAGCAGCCCCGGGACAGGGGCGCCCGGGGAGCTGTTTTTT
CDR3aa: CASSPGTGAPGELFF